This T cell receptor (beta chain) was recovered during a study of beta chain features in type 1 diabetes. Study-level points and caveats: The naive, central memory and Treg TCRB repertoires looked more alike in patients than they did in healthy donors. A moderate, significant TCRB CDR3 shortening appeared in type 1 diabetes across four CD4+ subsets.

Unmatched junction bases numbered 5, after V lost 2 bases and J lost 3 bases. Per germline, CDR1 SGHTA and CDR2 FQGTGA. The CDR3 extends over 15 amino acids. Expressed TCRB transcripts were sequenced because the entire RNA isolate underwent reverse transcription. The protocol was immunoSEQ multiplex PCR, while the TCRdb copy is restricted to in-frame clones and leaves out a portion. Counted here are fewer than 55,000 clones, under 45% occurring once; the ten biggest clones make up roughly 1.5%. Notes on this clone: Its target is not known.

The sequencing sample was made of Tregs from blood. This clonotype was sampled from a man aged 25-45 years with type 1 diabetes. The chain has TRBV7-3 and TRBJ2-7; 9 bases line up with TRBD1. The CDR3 spells CASSLYQTGGYEQYF. The CDR3 nucleotides are TGTGCCAGCAGCTTATATCAGACAGGGGGCTACGAGCAGTACTTC.